Listed here is a single T cell receptor beta chain. The length of the CDR3 is 13 residues. V was cut by 1 base and J by 3 bases, with 7 bases left in between. Germline CDR1 SGHAT, CDR2 FQNNGV. These data originate in a study of blood T cell repertoires in COVID-19. The table came from immunoSEQ multiplex PCR; TCRdb's copy has only in-frame clones and leaves some out. The sample carries about 94,000 clones, around 80% recorded once. This receptor was taken from a human donor in a cohort sampled during active COVID-19. Sequenced material: peripheral blood. This chain joins TRBV11-2 and TRBJ2-7; D possibly corresponds to TRBD1 (6 bases). CDR3 DNA: TGTGCCAGCAGCTTAGTAGGGGGCTACGAGCAGTACTTC. Translated, it gives CASSLVGGYEQYF.